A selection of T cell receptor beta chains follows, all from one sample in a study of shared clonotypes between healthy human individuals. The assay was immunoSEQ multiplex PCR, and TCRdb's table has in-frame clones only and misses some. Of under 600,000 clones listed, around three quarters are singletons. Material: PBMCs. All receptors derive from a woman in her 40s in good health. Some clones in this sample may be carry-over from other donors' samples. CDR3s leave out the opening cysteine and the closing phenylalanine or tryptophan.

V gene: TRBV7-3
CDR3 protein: ASSLYPTPPYEQY

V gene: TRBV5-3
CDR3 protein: ARSRTGTANEKLF

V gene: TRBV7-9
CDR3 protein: ASSLEGRYNQPQH

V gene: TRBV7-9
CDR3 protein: ASSLAVATSTDAQY

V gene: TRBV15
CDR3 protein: ATSGTAPQGGETQY

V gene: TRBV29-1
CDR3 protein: SVNPTGGAGGYT

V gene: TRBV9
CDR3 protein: ASSVGTSDYNEQF

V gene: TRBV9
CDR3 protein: ASSALTDMNTEAF

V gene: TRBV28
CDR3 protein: ASSPRGADRDNEQF

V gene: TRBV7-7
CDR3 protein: ASSLDMNTEAF

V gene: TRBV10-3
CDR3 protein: AISESVGGRETQY

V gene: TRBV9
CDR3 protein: ASSVRTSTDTQY

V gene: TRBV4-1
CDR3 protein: ASSQSGTSLSTDTQY

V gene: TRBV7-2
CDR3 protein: ASLGLLGLKYYEQY

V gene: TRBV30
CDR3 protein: AWSKGFTKNTGELF

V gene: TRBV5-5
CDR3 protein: ASSARLVSEYEQF

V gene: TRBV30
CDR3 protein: AWRDSRSLDYTDTQY

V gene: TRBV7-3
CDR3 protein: ASAAVAGRYNEQF

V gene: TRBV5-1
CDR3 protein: ASSLTTGNTEAF

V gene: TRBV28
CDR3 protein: ASSSAGTGGEKLF

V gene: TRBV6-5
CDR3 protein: ASSYSDRTEQY

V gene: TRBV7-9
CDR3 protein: ASSLLVGILNT

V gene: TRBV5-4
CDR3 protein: ASSLEQYNEQF

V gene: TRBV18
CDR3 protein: ASSPMGESSYEQY

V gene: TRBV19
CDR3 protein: ASSLAGATYNEQF

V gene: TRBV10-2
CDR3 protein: ASSETGGPTGELF

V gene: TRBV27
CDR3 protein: ASSLSNHRGPTFETQY

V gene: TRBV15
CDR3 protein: ATSRITGISDEQY

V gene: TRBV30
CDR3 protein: AWSIDSGNQPQH

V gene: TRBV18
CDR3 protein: ASSPPSSGTGGGQPQH

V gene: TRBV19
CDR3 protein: ASRLAGVNEQF

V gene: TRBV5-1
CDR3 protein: ASSLGTVNEKLF

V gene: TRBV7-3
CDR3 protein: ASSFGPQGRELF

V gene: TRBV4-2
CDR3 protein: ASSQDRGGLATNEKLF

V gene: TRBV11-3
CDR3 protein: ASSPGTGSHTDTQY

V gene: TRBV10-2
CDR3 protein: ASSESASGRHNEQF

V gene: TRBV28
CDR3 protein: ASITLSGRPRNEQF

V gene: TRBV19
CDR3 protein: ASSTTGAPPGGTQY

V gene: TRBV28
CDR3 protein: ASSLGTGGFKMYGYT

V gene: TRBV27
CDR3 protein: ASSTGQEQF

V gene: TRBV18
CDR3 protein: ASSPPSTDTQY

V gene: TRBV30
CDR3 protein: AWSVRVELGENYEQY

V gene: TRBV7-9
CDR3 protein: ASSLKRYEQY

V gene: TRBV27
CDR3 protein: ASSRSYEQY

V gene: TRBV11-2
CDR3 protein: ASSLGASQRNYGYT

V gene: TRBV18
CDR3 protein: ASSPNNYNEQF